This is a list of T cell receptor beta chains from one sample in a study of beta chain features in type 1 diabetes. Assay: immunoSEQ multiplex PCR; the TCRdb copy retains only in-frame clones and omits some. The profile shows roughly 610,000 clones, around 15% of them singletons. Input material: naive CD4+ T cells from blood. These receptor sequences come from a man in his late teens or twenties in good health. Both conserved end residues are part of each CDR3. Fields, in order: V gene, CDR3 protein.

TRBV7-6	CASSSETGTAYEAFF
TRBV18	CASSPTFFGQSSGNTIYF
TRBV9	CASSVEGQGASGNTIYF
TRBV6-4	CASSPLPGAIYEQYF
TRBV5-1	CASSSYRLTDTEAFF
TRBV6-1	CASSDPGRADEQYF
TRBV5-5	CASTPGAGPSSYNEQFF
TRBV28	CASSQTRINEQFF
TRBV10-3	CAIRPDSDYGYTF
TRBV7-2	CASTTSASYNEQFF
TRBV7-3	CASRRTVAETQYF
TRBV9	CASSRDPQKGYTF
TRBV10-3	CAISEWGYGYTF
TRBV29-1	CSANSGRGTEAFF
TRBV6-5	CASSLGQTYEQYF
TRBV7-8	CASMGNTIYF
TRBV14	CASSRGWTGLGEQYF
TRBV28	CASSLGLREKLFF
TRBV20-1	CSARRVDEQFF
TRBV2	CASSEGGWQPQHF
TRBV6-6	CASSFNGQGASLGYTF
TRBV10-3	CAISEWGQQPQHF
TRBV15	CATSRSGHRYNEQFF
TRBV4-2	CASSQGVGGTLADTQYF
TRBV7-3	CASSLSRLEGYTF
TRBV20-1	CSVRSGAFF
TRBV2	CASSKGRRSYEQYF
TRBV28	CASSLSWDRVDYGYTF
TRBV18	CASSPRQTNTEAFF
TRBV10-3	CAISYSSNEQYF
TRBV20-1	CSDSAEHEQYF
TRBV5-1	CASSPRPRAITGELFF
TRBV4-2	CASSQGYGSSGRSSYNEQFF
TRBV9	CASSHRRQGDHRTGELFF
TRBV9	CASSNQGRNTEAFF
TRBV10-3	CATVGTTGNTIYF
TRBV9	CASSASVVTGALYEQYF
TRBV29-1	CSVATGLSNTGELFF
TRBV7-2	CASTSGTGPYEQYF
TRBV5-1	CASSLTGTQSSGFYGYTF
TRBV29-1	CSYTDSHTGELFF
TRBV2	CASSERQPGGNSPLHF
TRBV9	CASSLGNSYEQYF
TRBV7-2	CASSAYLYEQYF
TRBV18	CASSPPQETQYF
TRBV15	CATSRADPGQSSFSGNTIYF
TRBV6-6	CASSYSEGGVYGYTF